A selection of T cell receptor beta chains follows, all from one sample in a study of metastatic and nonmetastatic thyroid tumors. Through MiXCR, TCRdb re-clonotyped the PCR reads. The data hold 15,000 to 25,000 clones, with less than 30% observed a single time. The sample taken for sequencing was blood. The receptors derive from a male donor with papillary thyroid cancer or a benign thyroid nodule (not recorded which). Some clones in this sample may be carry-over from other donors' samples. The CDR3 runs from the conserved cysteine through the conserved F or W.

j_call: TRBJ2-5; v_call: TRBV4-2; cdr3_aa: CASSQDNRGETQYF
j_call: TRBJ2-7; v_call: TRBV27; cdr3_aa: CASRGLAGARSNEQYF
j_call: TRBJ1-2; v_call: TRBV2; cdr3_aa: CASSEAGAYGYTF
j_call: TRBJ2-1; v_call: TRBV29-1; cdr3_aa: CSVEDYNEQFF
j_call: TRBJ1-5; v_call: TRBV30; cdr3_aa: CAWSVIGAGNQPQHF
j_call: TRBJ2-5; v_call: TRBV11-2; cdr3_aa: CASSLAAAGDRETQYF
j_call: TRBJ2-1; v_call: TRBV9; cdr3_aa: CASNTGTAAIGEQFF
j_call: TRBJ2-3; v_call: TRBV6-1; cdr3_aa: CASRDRGPGDTQYF
j_call: TRBJ2-3; v_call: TRBV5-6; cdr3_aa: CASSPRLATSTDTQYF
j_call: TRBJ1-5; v_call: TRBV19; cdr3_aa: CASSIFGNSNQPQHF
j_call: TRBJ2-2; v_call: TRBV27; cdr3_aa: CASSFSGFTGELFF
j_call: TRBJ1-4; v_call: TRBV6-6; cdr3_aa: CASSWGAGTAKGEKLFF
j_call: TRBJ2-7; v_call: TRBV14; cdr3_aa: CASSQSGQGYDEQYF
j_call: TRBJ1-3; v_call: TRBV9; cdr3_aa: CASSVEGTNSGNTIYF
j_call: TRBJ1-6; v_call: TRBV30; cdr3_aa: CAWRAGGNSPLHF
j_call: TRBJ1-1; v_call: TRBV19; cdr3_aa: CASSTWSAEAFF
j_call: TRBJ2-3; v_call: TRBV6-1; cdr3_aa: CASSEMSGSGDTQYF
j_call: TRBJ2-4; v_call: TRBV29-1; cdr3_aa: CSVVWVAKNIQYF
j_call: TRBJ1-1; v_call: TRBV5-4; cdr3_aa: CASRTDGNTEAFF
j_call: TRBJ2-7; v_call: TRBV4-2; cdr3_aa: CASSQEGATTGAEQYF
j_call: TRBJ2-7; v_call: TRBV5-1; cdr3_aa: CASSSTSGSSLYEQYF
j_call: TRBJ2-5; v_call: TRBV6-1; cdr3_aa: CASTPEPAGVETQYF
j_call: TRBJ2-1; v_call: TRBV10-3; cdr3_aa: CAIRGAPNEQFF
j_call: TRBJ2-1; v_call: TRBV20-1; cdr3_aa: CSALPTSGGAGNEQFF
j_call: TRBJ2-3; v_call: TRBV6-4; cdr3_aa: CASRVMGEVAGISDTQYF
j_call: TRBJ2-2; v_call: TRBV7-8; cdr3_aa: CASSLIRGANTGELFF
j_call: TRBJ2-5; v_call: TRBV27; cdr3_aa: CASSFGIGETQYF
j_call: TRBJ1-1; v_call: TRBV28; cdr3_aa: CASSFRGAWGGAFF
j_call: TRBJ1-5; v_call: TRBV6-1; cdr3_aa: CASSLTRDTKHF
j_call: TRBJ1-2; v_call: TRBV20-1; cdr3_aa: CSGETGPGYGYTF
j_call: TRBJ2-1; v_call: TRBV6-9; cdr3_aa: CASSGGEYNEQFF
j_call: TRBJ1-5; v_call: TRBV7-9; cdr3_aa: CASSLDRIGNQPQHF
j_call: TRBJ1-6; v_call: TRBV4-3; cdr3_aa: CASSPSFGTGFTSPLHF
j_call: TRBJ2-7; v_call: TRBV11-2; cdr3_aa: CASSLDRDRQEYF
j_call: TRBJ2-5; v_call: TRBV9; cdr3_aa: CASSVDSGGGETQYF
j_call: TRBJ2-1; v_call: TRBV9; cdr3_aa: CASSVGDGASFSYNEQFF
j_call: TRBJ1-2; v_call: TRBV10-3; cdr3_aa: CAISQNYGYTF
j_call: TRBJ2-1; v_call: TRBV29-1; cdr3_aa: CSVEGLAGDRSYNEQFF
j_call: TRBJ2-3; v_call: TRBV7-9; cdr3_aa: CASSFYGRAVDTQYF
j_call: TRBJ2-3; v_call: TRBV11-3; cdr3_aa: CASSLSRQGEQYF
j_call: TRBJ1-2; v_call: TRBV6-1; cdr3_aa: CASKIDLYGYTF
j_call: TRBJ2-3; v_call: TRBV7-3; cdr3_aa: CASSRLAGGPGTDTQYF
j_call: TRBJ2-2; v_call: TRBV6-1; cdr3_aa: CASSGIRDTRTGELFF
j_call: TRBJ2-7; v_call: TRBV3-1; cdr3_aa: CASSQVESVAQYF
j_call: TRBJ1-2; v_call: TRBV5-1; cdr3_aa: CASSPGQGFGYGYTF
j_call: TRBJ2-2; v_call: TRBV2; cdr3_aa: CASSEVGELFF
j_call: TRBJ2-7; v_call: TRBV28; cdr3_aa: CASSLMEEARTSGSGYEQYF
j_call: TRBJ2-3; v_call: TRBV6-4; cdr3_aa: CASSDGSTDTQYF
j_call: TRBJ2-5; v_call: TRBV7-9; cdr3_aa: CASSSTTGTQETQYF
j_call: TRBJ2-5; v_call: TRBV24-1; cdr3_aa: CATSDIRGKQETQYF
j_call: TRBJ2-7; v_call: TRBV7-2; cdr3_aa: CASSLLDRGSYEQYF
j_call: TRBJ2-7; v_call: TRBV6-1; cdr3_aa: CASSGGLYEQYF
j_call: TRBJ1-5; v_call: TRBV6-1; cdr3_aa: CASSPTGGNQPQHF
j_call: TRBJ2-1; v_call: TRBV19; cdr3_aa: CASSMRGNEQFF